This entry lists 22 T cell receptor beta chains sequenced from one sample in a study of blood T cell repertoires in COVID-19. Assay: immunoSEQ multiplex PCR; the TCRdb copy retains only in-frame clones and omits some. The data contain 250,000 to 350,000 clones, about 90% of them seen just once; the ten biggest clones take up roughly 12%. Sequencing was done on a sample of peripheral blood. The receptors shown here come from a woman under 40 with COVID-19, enrolled during active disease.

The chain employs TRBV6-4 and TRBJ2-7, with D possibly matching TRBD2 (6 bases). Germline CDR1 reads MRHNA; CDR2 reads SNTAGT. V was cut by 3 bases and J by 0 bases, with 12 bases left in between. The CDR3 is 15 residues long. The CDR3 nucleotides are TGTGCCAGCAGTGATCATATAGCGGTCTCCTACGAGCAGTACTTC. Its translation: CASSDHIAVSYEQYF.

As regards this clone: Other DNA sequences in this sample translate to the same CDR3. The CDR3 coding sequence is TGCAGCGTTGAAGAGCGGGAGGGTTACGAGCAGTACTTC. It translates to CSVEEREGYEQYF. V usage is TRBV29-1 and J usage is TRBJ2-7; 9 bases are a match to TRBD2. From germline, CDR1 is SQVTM and CDR2 ANQGSEA. The CDR3 length is 13 residues. The junction had 1 base not matched to a gene; V was cut back by 0 bases and J by 4 bases.

This chain uses TRBV19 with TRBJ2-7; 8 bases are a match to TRBD1. This CDR3 is built from 15 residues. Germline V gene data show CDR1 as LNHDA and CDR2 as SQIVND (reference sequence). V shed 3 bases and J 4 bases; nucleotides not matched to a gene: 8. The CDR3 protein is CASSITTGAVYEQYF. The CDR3 region has the DNA TGTGCCAGTAGTATTACGACAGGGGCAGTTTACGAGCAGTACTTC. The full variable domain, rest sourced from reference TRBV19 and TRBJ2-7, is DGGITQSPKYLFRKEGQNVTLSCEQNLNHDAMYWYRQDPGQGLRLIYYSQIVNDFQKGDIAEGYSVSREKKESFPLTVTSAQKNPTAFYLCASSITTGAVYEQYFGPGTRLTVT.

This clone was observed a few times. V is TRBV5-1 and J is TRBJ1-1; 11 bases line up with TRBD1. CDR1 is SGHRS and CDR2 is YFSETQ in the germline V gene. V was clipped by 3 bases and J by 1 base; unmatched bases: 5. This CDR3 has 16 residues. CDR3 nucleotide sequence: TGCGCCAGCAGCTCCCCCGGACAGGGGGCGAACACTGAAGCTTTCTTT. Protein product: CASSSPGQGANTEAFF.

This clone came up a few times. The rearrangement links TRBV6-5 to TRBJ1-2; TRBD1 agrees at 7 bases. The junction had 3 bases not matched to a gene; V was cut back by 5 bases and J by 3 bases. Germline V gene sequence: CDR1 MNHEY, CDR2 SVGAGI. The length of the CDR3 is 13 residues. CDR3 region: CASSLDRDYGYTF. DNA for the CDR3: TGTGCCAGCAGTCTCGACAGGGACTATGGCTACACCTTC.

In this sample, this clone turned up once. V usage is TRBV29-1 and J usage is TRBJ1-1; 9 nucleotides match TRBD1. This CDR3 spans 13 amino acids. The V gene's germline CDR1 is SQVTM and CDR2 ANQGSEA. With V trimmed by 7 bases and J by 8 bases, 11 bases remained unmatched. The CDR3 spells CSAAGTGFSEAFF. For the CDR3, the DNA is TGCAGCGCCGCCGGGACAGGGTTCTCCGAAGCTTTCTTT.

This clone showed up just once. The chain employs TRBV6-5 and TRBJ2-7, with 10 bases fitting TRBD1. Germline V CDR1 and CDR2: MNHEY, SVGAGI. Unmatched junction bases numbered 3, after V lost 6 bases and J lost 4 bases. CDR3 length: 13 amino acids. The CDR3 DNA sequence: TGTGCCAGCAGCCAGGGACAGGGGTACGAGCAGTACTTC. Protein product: CASSQGQGYEQYF.

This chain links TRBV7-8 with TRBJ1-3; possibly TRBD1 for D (6 bases). The CDR3 is 14 amino acids. The V end was cut by 5 bases, the J end by 1 base, with 9 bases between. Germline assignment: CDR1 SGHVS and CDR2 FQNEAQ. The CDR3 bases are TGTGCCAGCAGCCCCGGACAGTCTGGAAACACCATATATTTT. It translates to CASSPGQSGNTIYF.

The genes are TRBV5-5 and TRBJ1-1; tentative D call: TRBD1 (5 bases). Deletions cut 0 bases from V and 4 bases from J, with 10 bases between. Germline CDR1 reads SGHKS; CDR2 reads YYEKEE (reference sequence). The CDR3 sequence is 14 residues long. This CDR3 is CASSLARVGTEAFF. The DNA for the CDR3 is TGTGCCAGCAGCTTGGCCAGGGTTGGCACTGAAGCTTTCTTT.

V and J are TRBV27 and TRBJ1-6, with 9 bases aligning to TRBD1. The V and J ends lost 5 bases and 7 bases, in that order; junction bases with no gene match: 9. CDR1 is MNHEY and CDR2 is SMNVEV in the germline V gene (reference sequence). This CDR3 comprises 16 residues. CDR3 sequence: CASSPQQGAQNSPLHF. DNA for the CDR3: TGTGCCAGCAGTCCACAACAGGGGGCCCAGAATTCACCCCTCCACTTT.

J is TRBJ2-2 and V is TRBV30; 7 nucleotides line up with TRBD1. Trimming removed 2 bases from V and 1 base from J; junction bases left unmatched: 1. The germline V gene has CDR1 GTSNPN and CDR2 SVGIG (reference sequence). CDR3 length equals 14 residues. CDR3 loop: CAWSRQGNTGELFF. CDR3 nucleotide sequence: TGTGCCTGGAGTAGACAGGGGAACACCGGGGAGCTGTTTTTT.

The chain joins TRBV27 to TRBJ1-1; D is uncertain. CDR3 length equals 14 residues. Germline V gives CDR1 MNHEY, CDR2 SMNVEV (reference sequence). V lost 0 bases and J lost 5, with 10 bases in between. CDR3 DNA: TGTGCCAGCAGTTTATCCCCAAGAGCAACTGAAGCTTTCTTT. The encoded protein is CASSLSPRATEAFF.

V is TRBV5-1 and J is TRBJ2-1, with 7 nucleotides matching TRBD2. The CDR3 length is 15 residues. V gave up 2 bases and J gave up 12 bases; unmatched junction bases: 14. Germline V gives CDR1 SGHRS, CDR2 YFSETQ. The CDR3 loop reads CASSFLDGGEGRQFF. DNA for the CDR3: TGCGCCAGCAGCTTTCTCGATGGAGGGGAGGGCAGGCAGTTCTTC.

V gene TRBV5-1 combines with J gene TRBJ2-6; TRBD1 aligns across 9 bases. The CDR3 contains 19 residues. Trimming removed 0 bases from V and 3 bases from J; junction bases left unmatched: 10. Germline-derived CDR1 and CDR2 are SGHRS and YFSETQ. CDR3 sequence (DNA): TGCGCCAGCAGCTTGGGGACCGGGACAGGGTCTGTTGGGGCCAACGTCCTGACTTTC. Translated: CASSLGTGTGSVGANVLTF. Looking up the rest from reference TRBV5-1 and TRBJ2-6 gives the full variable domain: KAGVTQTPRYLIKTRGQQVTLSCSPISGHRSVSWYQQTPGQGLQFLFEYFSETQRNKGNFPGRFSGRQFSNSRSEMNVSTLELGDSALYLCASSLGTGTGSVGANVLTFGAGSRLTVL.

The genes are TRBV6-6 and TRBJ1-1; D remains unclear. The germline V gene encodes CDR1 MNHNY and CDR2 SVGAGI (reference sequence). Deletions cut 5 bases from V and 5 bases from J, with 18 bases between. The CDR3 sequence is 15 residues long. The CDR3 nucleotides read TGTGCCAGCAGTACCGGACGGGGAGGAAATACTGAAGCTTTCTTT. Its protein is CASSTGRGGNTEAFF.

This clone was seen once. CDR3 region: CASNEQGLNQPQHF. CDR3 coding DNA: TGTGCCAGCAATGAACAGGGACTAAATCAGCCCCAGCATTTT. This rearrangement joins TRBV11-2 to TRBJ1-5; maybe TRBD1 (6 bases). Trimming removed 7 bases at V and 4 bases at J, with 14 bases between. The germline gives CDR1 SGHAT, CDR2 FQNNGV. The CDR3 has 14 amino acids.

The chain links TRBV5-1 to TRBJ2-7, with D perhaps TRBD2 (5 bases). Germline CDR1 and CDR2: SGHRS and YFSETQ. V lost 1 base and J 2 bases, leaving 10 bases between the germline ends. The CDR3 is 14 amino acids. CDR3 amino acids: CASSLRGPPYEQYF. For the CDR3, the DNA is TGCGCCAGCAGCTTGCGCGGGCCCCCCTACGAGCAGTACTTC.

The V call is TRBV5-4, the J call TRBJ2-3; the match to TRBD1 covers 7 bases. CDR3 length: 14 amino acids. Germline V gives CDR1 SGHNT, CDR2 YYREEE (reference sequence). Trimming removed 1 base from V and 4 bases from J; junction bases left unmatched: 3. The CDR3 loop is CASSLRTGPDTQYF. DNA of the CDR3: TGTGCCAGCAGCTTGAGGACAGGTCCAGATACGCAGTATTTT.

This rearrangement joins TRBV28 to TRBJ2-7, with D perhaps TRBD2 (6 bases). The CDR3 length is 15 residues. Germline V gene data show CDR1 as MDHEN and CDR2 as SYDVKM. With 6 bases removed from V and 0 bases from J, the gap between germline ends came to 15 bases. For the CDR3, the DNA is TGTGCCAGCAGATTCAGAGCGACTAGCTCCTACGAGCAGTACTTC. This codes for CASRFRATSSYEQYF.

The chain links TRBV28 to TRBJ2-5, with 7 nucleotides matching TRBD1. The V and J ends lost 8 bases and 2 bases, in that order; junction bases with no gene match: 2. CDR1 is MDHEN and CDR2 is SYDVKM in the germline V gene. The CDR3 is 12 amino acids. CDR3 sequence reads: CASGTVQETQYF. The CDR3 DNA reads as TGTGCCAGCGGGACAGTTCAAGAGACCCAGTACTTC.

The chain joins TRBV2 to TRBJ1-4; D is unclear. CDR1 is SNHLY, CDR2 FYNNEI, per germline. The CDR3 contains 14 residues. The germline V and J ends were trimmed by 3 bases and 3 bases, with 8 bases remaining between them. The CDR3 DNA follows: TGTGCCAGCAGTGACGGCCGGGCTAATGAAAAACTGTTTTTT. It translates to CASSDGRANEKLFF.

J is TRBJ2-3 and V is TRBV4-1, with 14 bases identical to TRBD2. The CDR3 covers 16 residues. Germline V lookup: CDR1 MGHRA, CDR2 YSYEKL. The trim removed 3 bases at V and 6 bases at J, leaving 5 bases unmatched. CDR3 bases: TGCGCCAGCAGCCACTTGACTAGCGGGAGGGACGATACGCAGTATTTT. It specifies CASSHLTSGRDDTQYF.